This T cell receptor (beta chain) stems from a study of T cells in Graves' hyperthyroidism and ophthalmopathy. For the study at large: At initial diagnosis, before any treatment had begun, peripheral blood was obtained. Study results and caveats: Ophthalmopathy and stable hyperthyroidism were separated by a 13 V-J model.

With 10 bases removed from V and 4 bases from J, the gap between germline ends came to 25 bases. This CDR3 region has 16 residues. Germline assignment: CDR1 ENHRY and CDR2 SYGVKD. In this sample, this clonotype turned up many times. Its antigen is not known. TCR beta CDR3 regions were amplified from RNA transcripts. The primer set for the first-round RT-PCR of the TCR CDR3 was HTBI. A single record per CDR3 protein comes from TCRdb applying MiXCR to the multiplex PCR reads. The sample records 600,000 or so distinct CDR3 sequences, 14% being singletons. Sequenced: blood. The TCR originated in a woman in her forties or fifties with Graves' ophthalmopathy. The chain combines TRBV10-3 with TRBJ1-2, with D perhaps TRBD1 (6 bases). The CDR3 region is CATSRIGGAQGYGYTF. In DNA, the CDR3 is TGTGCCACCTCCCGAATTGGGGGGGCCCAAGGCTATGGCTACACCTTC.